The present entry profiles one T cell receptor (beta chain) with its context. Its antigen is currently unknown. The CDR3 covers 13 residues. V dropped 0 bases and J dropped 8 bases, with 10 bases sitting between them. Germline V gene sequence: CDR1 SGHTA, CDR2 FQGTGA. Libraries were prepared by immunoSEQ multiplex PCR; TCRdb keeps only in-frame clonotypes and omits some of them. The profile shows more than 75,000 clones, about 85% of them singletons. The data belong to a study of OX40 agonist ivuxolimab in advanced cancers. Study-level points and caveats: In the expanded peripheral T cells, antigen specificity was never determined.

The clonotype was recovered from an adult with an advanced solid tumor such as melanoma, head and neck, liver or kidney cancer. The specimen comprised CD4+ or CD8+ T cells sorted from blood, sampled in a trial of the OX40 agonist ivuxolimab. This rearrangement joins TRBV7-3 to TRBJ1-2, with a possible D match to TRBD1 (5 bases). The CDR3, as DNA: TGTGCCAGCAGCTTAACACAGGCGGGCGGCTACACCTTC. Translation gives CASSLTQAGGYTF.